A selection of T cell receptor beta chains follows, all from one sample in a study of cytomegalovirus exposure and HLA in healthy donors. Clones were read by immunoSEQ multiplex PCR, and TCRdb kept only the in-frame ones, dropping some. Among 200,000 to 250,000 clones listed, over 65% were seen once. The sequencing sample was made of PBMCs. Receptor source: a woman aged 60-70 years in good health and CMV-seropositive. CDR3s include the opening cysteine and the closing phenylalanine or tryptophan. Each record gives: clone size, J gene, D gene, V gene, CDR3 length, CDR3 DNA, CDR3 protein. The D gene is left open where the match is weak. The size field is filled for only some rows; it gives once, few, many or a size class.

size: .; J: TRBJ2-3; D: TRBD2; V: TRBV10-3; length: 14; DNA: TGTGCCATCAGTGAGGGACTAGCTGAAGATACGCAGTATTTT; CDR3: CAISEGLAEDTQYF
size: .; J: TRBJ1-6; D: .; V: TRBV27; length: 13; DNA: TGTGCCAGCAGTTTGGGGGGGAATTCACCCCTCCACTTT; CDR3: CASSLGGNSPLHF
size: .; J: TRBJ2-1; D: .; V: TRBV7-9; length: 16; DNA: TGTGCCAGCAGCTCTATAAAACACAGAACAGCAAATGAGCAGTTCTTC; CDR3: CASSSIKHRTANEQFF
size: .; J: TRBJ2-1; D: TRBD2; V: TRBV7-7; length: 13; DNA: TGTGCCAGCAGCTTAACTGGGGCGGGAGAACCGTTCTTC; CDR3: CASSLTGAGEPFF
size: .; J: TRBJ1-5; D: TRBD1; V: TRBV4-1; length: 16; DNA: TGCGCCAGCAGCCATTCGGGACAGACTATCAATCAGCCCCAGCATTTT; CDR3: CASSHSGQTINQPQHF
size: .; J: TRBJ2-7; D: .; V: TRBV5-6; length: 12; DNA: TGTGCCAGCGGCGGGACTTACTACGAGCAGTACTTC; CDR3: CASGGTYYEQYF
size: .; J: TRBJ1-3; D: TRBD1; V: TRBV18; length: 15; DNA: TGTGCCAGCTCACCCGGACAGGGAGGATTAAACACCATATATTTT; CDR3: CASSPGQGGLNTIYF
size: .; J: TRBJ2-7; D: TRBD1; V: TRBV5-1; length: 15; DNA: TGCGCCAGCAGCCTATCCGGGACAGGGTATCACGAGCAGTACTTC; CDR3: CASSLSGTGYHEQYF
size: .; J: TRBJ2-2; D: TRBD1; V: TRBV30; length: 15; DNA: TGTGCCGGATGGACCCCTGGGACAGACACCGGGGAGCTGTTTTTT; CDR3: CAGWTPGTDTGELFF
size: few; J: TRBJ2-3; D: .; V: TRBV5-4; length: 15; DNA: TGTGCCAGCAGCCTTCTCGGGGACACCCCAGATACGCAGTATTTT; CDR3: CASSLLGDTPDTQYF
size: few; J: TRBJ2-1; D: TRBD2; V: TRBV5-4; length: 12; DNA: TGTGCCAGCAGCCGACTAGCGGTTGAGCAGTTCTTC; CDR3: CASSRLAVEQFF
size: .; J: TRBJ2-2; D: TRBD2; V: TRBV6-6; length: 15; DNA: TGTGCCAGCAGTCCAAGCGGGGGGGCAACCGGGGAGCTGTTTTTT; CDR3: CASSPSGGATGELFF
size: .; J: TRBJ2-5; D: TRBD2; V: TRBV4-1; length: 15; DNA: TGCGCCAGCAGCCGGGACTACTCCCCGTGGGAGACCCAGTACTTC; CDR3: CASSRDYSPWETQYF
size: .; J: TRBJ1-5; D: .; V: TRBV2; length: 13; DNA: TGTGCCAGCAGGAGGCGGGGAGGTCAGCCCCAGCATTTT; CDR3: CASRRRGGQPQHF
size: .; J: TRBJ2-5; D: TRBD2; V: TRBV6-6; length: 16; DNA: TGTGCCAGCAGTTACTCTCAAACGGGGGGGCAGGAGACCCAGTACTTC; CDR3: CASSYSQTGGQETQYF
size: few; J: TRBJ2-1; D: TRBD2; V: TRBV28; length: 18; DNA: TGTGCCAGCAGTCCCGGGACTAGCGGGGGCCTCCTACGCAATGAGCAGTTCTTC; CDR3: CASSPGTSGGLLRNEQFF
size: once; J: TRBJ1-5; D: .; V: TRBV2; length: 15; DNA: TGTGCCAGCAGTGCGTTGACGGAGAGCAATCAGCCCCAGCATTTT; CDR3: CASSALTESNQPQHF
size: few; J: TRBJ2-2; D: .; V: TRBV11-2; length: 12; DNA: TGTGCCAGCAGAAGCCAGGCCGGGGAGCTGTTTTTT; CDR3: CASRSQAGELFF
size: .; J: TRBJ1-1; D: .; V: TRBV6-1; length: 14; DNA: TGTGCCAGCAGTGAGGCCAGACGGGGCACTGAAGCTTTCTTT; CDR3: CASSEARRGTEAFF
size: .; J: TRBJ1-2; D: .; V: TRBV7-2; length: 13; DNA: TGTGCCAGCAGCTTAGGCAGGGAGGCTGGCTACACCTTC; CDR3: CASSLGREAGYTF
size: .; J: TRBJ1-1; D: TRBD1; V: TRBV28; length: 13; DNA: TGTGCCAGCAGCCAGGACAGGGGAAATGAAGCTTTCTTT; CDR3: CASSQDRGNEAFF
size: .; J: TRBJ2-2; D: .; V: TRBV10-3; length: 16; DNA: TGTGCCATCAGTGAGTCGACGGGAACGAACACCGGGGAGCTGTTTTTT; CDR3: CAISESTGTNTGELFF
size: .; J: TRBJ2-7; D: TRBD1; V: TRBV27; length: 15; DNA: TGTGCCAGCAGTTTAAGGGGGCGGCAAATCTACGAGCAGTACTTC; CDR3: CASSLRGRQIYEQYF
size: once; J: TRBJ2-2; D: TRBD2; V: TRBV6-1; length: 15; DNA: TGTGCCAGCAGTGCGGGGACTAGCGGGTCCGGGGAGCTGTTTTTT; CDR3: CASSAGTSGSGELFF
size: .; J: TRBJ1-3; D: .; V: TRBV19; length: 16; DNA: TGTGCCAGTAGTACGACAGGTTCCCTCTCTGGAAACACCATATATTTT; CDR3: CASSTTGSLSGNTIYF
size: once; J: TRBJ2-3; D: TRBD1; V: TRBV5-4; length: 16; DNA: TGTGCCAGCAGCGACCGGGACAGACGGACCACAGATACGCAGTATTTT; CDR3: CASSDRDRRTTDTQYF
size: .; J: TRBJ2-7; D: .; V: TRBV10-3; length: 12; DNA: TGTGCCATCAGTTCCCTAGGCGACGAGCAGTACTTC; CDR3: CAISSLGDEQYF
size: .; J: TRBJ1-4; D: .; V: TRBV7-9; length: 13; DNA: TGTGCCAGCAGCCGTAGCGGGGGCGAAAAACTGTTTTTT; CDR3: CASSRSGGEKLFF
size: .; J: TRBJ2-7; D: TRBD1; V: TRBV19; length: 14; DNA: TGTGCCAGTAGTATCATGGCAGGGGGCCACGAGCAGTACTTC; CDR3: CASSIMAGGHEQYF
size: .; J: TRBJ2-3; D: .; V: TRBV5-1; length: 14; DNA: TGCGCCAGCAGCTTGGTTCTGGCCACAGATACGCAGTATTTT; CDR3: CASSLVLATDTQYF
size: .; J: TRBJ2-5; D: .; V: TRBV4-2; length: 13; DNA: TGTGCCAGCAGCCAAGACAGACAAGAGACCCAGTACTTC; CDR3: CASSQDRQETQYF
size: .; J: TRBJ2-2; D: .; V: TRBV25-1; length: 13; DNA: TGTGCCAGCAGTGACCTATTTTCCGGGGAGCTGTTTTTT; CDR3: CASSDLFSGELFF
size: .; J: TRBJ2-3; D: TRBD1; V: TRBV9; length: 18; DNA: TGTGCCAGCAGCTTTACTATCCGGGACAGGGGGCACACAGATACGCAGTATTTT; CDR3: CASSFTIRDRGHTDTQYF
size: .; J: TRBJ2-7; D: TRBD2; V: TRBV28; length: 15; DNA: TGTGCCAGCATTGGGGGCGGGGGGGCCGGCTACGAGCAGTACTTC; CDR3: CASIGGGGAGYEQYF
size: .; J: TRBJ2-3; D: .; V: TRBV10-3; length: 17; DNA: TGTGCCATCAGTGGGACTGGAAATGGGGGGTCCACAGATACGCAGTATTTT; CDR3: CAISGTGNGGSTDTQYF
size: .; J: TRBJ2-1; D: .; V: TRBV30; length: 16; DNA: TGTGCCTGGGTCGCGGAGAGGGCGAGGTCCTACAATGAGCAGTTCTTC; CDR3: CAWVAERARSYNEQFF
size: few; J: TRBJ2-7; D: TRBD2; V: TRBV2; length: 15; DNA: TGTGCCAGCAGGACCGGACTAGCGGGAGGGCAAGAGCAGTACTTC; CDR3: CASRTGLAGGQEQYF
size: .; J: TRBJ1-2; D: .; V: TRBV20-1; length: 10; DNA: TGCAGTGCTGGGAGCTATGGCTACACCTTC; CDR3: CSAGSYGYTF
size: .; J: TRBJ2-3; D: .; V: TRBV13; length: 15; DNA: TGTGCCAGCAGCTTAGGTGGTAGCGACACAGATACGCAGTATTTT; CDR3: CASSLGGSDTDTQYF
size: .; J: TRBJ2-5; D: .; V: TRBV13; length: 14; DNA: TGTGCCAGCCTGGTCGGGGGAGTCGGGGAGACCCAGTACTTC; CDR3: CASLVGGVGETQYF
size: .; J: TRBJ2-3; D: TRBD1; V: TRBV15; length: 14; DNA: TGTGCCACCAGCAGCGGACAGGGCACAGATACGCAGTATTTT; CDR3: CATSSGQGTDTQYF
size: .; J: TRBJ1-5; D: .; V: TRBV30; length: 13; DNA: TGTGCCTGGAGTGTCGACGGGAATCAGCCCCAGCATTTT; CDR3: CAWSVDGNQPQHF
size: .; J: TRBJ1-1; D: .; V: TRBV7-6; length: 20; DNA: TGTGCCAGCAGCTTAAGTAGGAAAGCGTCGACGGCTAACATCAACACTGAAGCTTTCTTT; CDR3: CASSLSRKASTANINTEAFF
size: .; J: TRBJ1-1; D: .; V: TRBV28; length: 16; DNA: TGTGCCAGCAGTTTGGACGGACAGATGAGCGTCACTGAAGCTTTCTTT; CDR3: CASSLDGQMSVTEAFF
size: .; J: TRBJ1-2; D: TRBD1; V: TRBV7-9; length: 15; DNA: TGTGCCAGCAGCGCCGGGACAGGGTTATCCTATGGCTACACCTTC; CDR3: CASSAGTGLSYGYTF
size: once; J: TRBJ1-1; D: TRBD1; V: TRBV13; length: 11; DNA: TGTGCCAGCAGCATGACAGGGTTAGCTTTCTTT; CDR3: CASSMTGLAFF
size: .; J: TRBJ1-1; D: .; V: TRBV19; length: 15; DNA: TGTGCCAGTAGGACTTTACAGGGCATGAACACTGAAGCTTTCTTT; CDR3: CASRTLQGMNTEAFF
size: once; J: TRBJ1-1; D: .; V: TRBV6-4; length: 13; DNA: TGTGCCAGCAGTGACAGGGGCCCCACTGAAGCTTTCTTT; CDR3: CASSDRGPTEAFF